This section outlines one TCR beta chain sequence together with its context. Assay: immunoSEQ multiplex PCR; the TCRdb copy retains only in-frame clones and omits some. Of about 260,000 clones listed, approximately 80% are singletons. V was clipped by 3 bases and J by 0 bases; unmatched bases: 8. The CDR3 is 18 amino acids. Germline assignment: CDR1 SGDLS and CDR2 YYNGEE. This entry belongs to a study of blood T cell repertoires in COVID-19. The TCR sequence derives from a man in his 60s with acute or convalescent COVID-19. The chain couples TRBV9 to TRBJ2-6; 8 nucleotides match TRBD2. Source material: peripheral blood. The CDR3 DNA sequence: TGTGCCAGCAGCGGTACCCGGGGGGGCATCTCTGGGGCCAACGTCCTGACTTTC. Encoded protein: CASSGTRGGISGANVLTF.